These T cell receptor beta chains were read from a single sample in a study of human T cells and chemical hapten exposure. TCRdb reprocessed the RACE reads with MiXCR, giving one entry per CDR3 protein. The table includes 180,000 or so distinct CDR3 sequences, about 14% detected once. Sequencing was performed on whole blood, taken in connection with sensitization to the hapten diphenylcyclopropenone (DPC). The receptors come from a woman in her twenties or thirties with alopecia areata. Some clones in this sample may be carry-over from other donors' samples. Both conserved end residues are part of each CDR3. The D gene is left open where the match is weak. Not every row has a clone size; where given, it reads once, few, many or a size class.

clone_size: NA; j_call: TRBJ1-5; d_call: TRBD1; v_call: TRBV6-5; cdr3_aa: CLQGNQPQHF; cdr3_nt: TGCTTACAGGGGAATCAGCCCCAGCATTTT
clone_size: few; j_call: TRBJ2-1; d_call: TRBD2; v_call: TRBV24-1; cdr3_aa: CATSDPVAGGIYNEQFF; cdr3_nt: TGTGCCACCAGTGACCCCGTAGCGGGAGGGATTTACAATGAGCAGTTCTTC
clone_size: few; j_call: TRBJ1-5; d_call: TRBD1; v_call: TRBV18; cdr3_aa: CASSRTGDNQPQHF; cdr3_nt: TGTGCCAGCTCGCGGACAGGGGACAATCAGCCCCAGCATTTT
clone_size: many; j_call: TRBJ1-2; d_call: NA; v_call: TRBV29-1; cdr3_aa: CSVEQPSGFGGYTF; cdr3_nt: TGCAGCGTTGAACAACCCTCAGGGTTCGGTGGCTACACCTTC
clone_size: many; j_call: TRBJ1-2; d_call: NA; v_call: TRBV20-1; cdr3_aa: CSAKSGSANYGYTF; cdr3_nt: TGCAGTGCCAAGTCAGGGTCAGCTAACTATGGCTACACCTTC
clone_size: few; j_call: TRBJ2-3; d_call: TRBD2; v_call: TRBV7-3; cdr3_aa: CASSLTSSGASTDTQYF; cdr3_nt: TGTGCCAGCAGCTTAACATCTAGCGGTGCTAGCACAGATACGCAGTATTTT
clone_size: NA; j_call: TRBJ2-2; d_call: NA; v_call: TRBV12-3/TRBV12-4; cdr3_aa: CASSFIGVNTGELFF; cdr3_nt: TGTGCCAGCAGTTTTATAGGGGTGAACACCGGGGAGCTGTTTTTT
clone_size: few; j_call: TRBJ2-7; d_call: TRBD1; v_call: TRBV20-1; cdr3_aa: CSARDSRSSYEQYF; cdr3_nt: TGCAGTGCAAGGGACAGCAGGAGCTCCTACGAGCAGTACTTC
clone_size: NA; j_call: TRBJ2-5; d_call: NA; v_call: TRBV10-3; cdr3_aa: CATQLGGLETQYF; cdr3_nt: TGTGCCACCCAACTCGGGGGGCTGGAGACCCAGTACTTC
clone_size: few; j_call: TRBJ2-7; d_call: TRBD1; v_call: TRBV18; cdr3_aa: CASSQGQVYEQYF; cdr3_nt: TGTGCCAGCTCACAGGGACAGGTCTACGAGCAGTACTTC
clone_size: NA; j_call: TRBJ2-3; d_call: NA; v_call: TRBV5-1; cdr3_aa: CASSWTGGIDTQYF; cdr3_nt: TGCGCCAGCAGCTGGACCGGGGGTATAGATACGCAGTATTTT
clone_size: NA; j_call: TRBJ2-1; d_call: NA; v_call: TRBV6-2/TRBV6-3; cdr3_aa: CASSKLGQIGNEQFF; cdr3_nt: TGTGCCAGCAGTAAATTAGGACAAATAGGCAATGAGCAGTTCTTC
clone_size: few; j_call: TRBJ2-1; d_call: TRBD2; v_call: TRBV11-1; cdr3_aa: CASSLLGASGRATYNEQFF; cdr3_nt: TGTGCCAGCAGCTTATTGGGGGCTAGCGGGAGGGCCACATACAATGAGCAGTTCTTC
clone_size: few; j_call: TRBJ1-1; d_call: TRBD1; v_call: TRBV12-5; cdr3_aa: CASRGQGLRTEAFF; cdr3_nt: TGTGCTAGTCGAGGACAGGGGTTGAGGACTGAAGCTTTCTTT
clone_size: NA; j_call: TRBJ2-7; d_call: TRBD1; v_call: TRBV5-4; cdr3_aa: CASSFGPGQYYEQYF; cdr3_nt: TGTGCCAGCAGCTTTGGCCCGGGACAGTACTACGAGCAGTACTTC
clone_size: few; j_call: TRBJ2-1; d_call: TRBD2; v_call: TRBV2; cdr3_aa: CASSVASGGAGEQFF; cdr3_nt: TGTGCCAGCAGTGTGGCTAGCGGGGGGGCTGGTGAGCAGTTCTTC
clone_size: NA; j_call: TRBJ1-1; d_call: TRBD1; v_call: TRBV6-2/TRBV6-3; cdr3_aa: CASSRGQGRENTEAFF; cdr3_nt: TGTGCCAGCAGTAGGGGACAGGGCCGAGAGAACACTGAAGCTTTCTTT
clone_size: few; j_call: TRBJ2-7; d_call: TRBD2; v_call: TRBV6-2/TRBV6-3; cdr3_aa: CASSYSGGRSSYEQYF; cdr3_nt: TGTGCCAGCAGTTACTCAGGCGGGAGGAGCTCCTACGAGCAGTACTTC
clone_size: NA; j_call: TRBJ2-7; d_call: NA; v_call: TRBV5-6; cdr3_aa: CASSLGFRGPHYEQYF; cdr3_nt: TGTGCCAGCAGCTTGGGGTTCCGTGGGCCACACTACGAGCAGTACTTC
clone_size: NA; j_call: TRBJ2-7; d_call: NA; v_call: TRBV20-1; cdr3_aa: CSARVPGPGLYEQYF; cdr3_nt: TGCAGTGCTAGAGTTCCGGGACCGGGTTTATACGAGCAGTACTTC
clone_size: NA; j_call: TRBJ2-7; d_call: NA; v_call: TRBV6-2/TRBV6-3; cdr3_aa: CASSPTIYEQYF; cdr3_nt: TGTGCCAGCAGCCCTACTATCTACGAGCAGTACTTC
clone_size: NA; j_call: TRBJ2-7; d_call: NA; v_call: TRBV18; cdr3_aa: CASSPQVTQGSYEQYF; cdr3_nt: TGTGCCAGCTCACCACAGGTTACTCAGGGCAGCTACGAGCAGTACTTC
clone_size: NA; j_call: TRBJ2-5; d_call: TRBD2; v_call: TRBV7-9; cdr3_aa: CASSSPGAGEETQYF; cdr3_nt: TGTGCCAGCAGCTCCCCCGGAGCGGGAGAAGAGACCCAGTACTTC
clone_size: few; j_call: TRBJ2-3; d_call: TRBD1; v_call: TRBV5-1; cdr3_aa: CASSAGTALTDTQYF; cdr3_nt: TGCGCCAGCAGTGCCGGGACAGCCCTCACAGATACGCAGTATTTT
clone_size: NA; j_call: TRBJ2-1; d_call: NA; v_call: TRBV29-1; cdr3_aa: CSTGPANEQFF; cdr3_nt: TGCAGCACTGGACCGGCCAATGAGCAGTTCTTC
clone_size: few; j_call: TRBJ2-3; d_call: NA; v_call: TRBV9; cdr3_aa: CASSPGQSPPLAQYF; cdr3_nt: TGTGCCAGCAGCCCCGGGCAGTCCCCTCCCCTTGCGCAGTATTTT
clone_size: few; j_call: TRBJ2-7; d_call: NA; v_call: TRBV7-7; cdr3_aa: CASSLWSGQEQYF; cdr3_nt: TGTGCCAGCAGCTTATGGTCGGGCCAAGAGCAGTACTTC
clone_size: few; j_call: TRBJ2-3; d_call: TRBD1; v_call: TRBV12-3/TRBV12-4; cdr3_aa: CASSQGQGSTDTQYF; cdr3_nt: TGTGCCAGCAGCCAGGGACAGGGAAGCACAGATACGCAGTATTTT
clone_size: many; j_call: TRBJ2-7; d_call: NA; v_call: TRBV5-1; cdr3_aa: CASSLGGTESSYEQYF; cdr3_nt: TGCGCCAGCAGCTTGGGCGGGACAGAGAGCTCCTACGAGCAGTACTTC
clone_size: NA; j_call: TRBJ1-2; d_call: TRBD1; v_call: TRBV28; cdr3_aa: CASSLSTGDYGYTF; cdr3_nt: TGTGCCAGCAGTTTATCCACAGGGGACTATGGCTACACCTTC
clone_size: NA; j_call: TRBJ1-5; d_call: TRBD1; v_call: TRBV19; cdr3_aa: CASSPNRGLQPQHF; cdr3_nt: TGTGCCAGTAGTCCGAACAGGGGATTACAGCCCCAGCATTTT
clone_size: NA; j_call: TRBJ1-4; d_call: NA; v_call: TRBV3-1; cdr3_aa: CASSPAPTNEKLFF; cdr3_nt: TGTGCCAGCAGCCCGGCGCCAACTAATGAAAAACTGTTTTTT
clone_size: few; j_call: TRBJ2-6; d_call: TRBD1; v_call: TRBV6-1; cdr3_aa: CASSEMAAGGSSGANVLTF; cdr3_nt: TGTGCCAGCAGTGAAATGGCGGCAGGGGGCTCCTCTGGGGCCAACGTCCTGACTTTC
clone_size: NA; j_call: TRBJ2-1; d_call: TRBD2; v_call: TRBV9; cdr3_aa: CASGGTSGTDEQFF; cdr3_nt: TGTGCCAGCGGAGGGACTAGCGGGACCGATGAGCAGTTCTTC
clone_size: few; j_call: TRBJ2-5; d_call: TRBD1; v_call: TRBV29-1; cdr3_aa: CSVEWGRGETQYF; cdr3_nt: TGCAGCGTTGAATGGGGCAGGGGGGAGACCCAGTACTTC
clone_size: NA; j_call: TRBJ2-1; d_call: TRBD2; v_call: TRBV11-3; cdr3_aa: CASSLRGLAASHNEQFF; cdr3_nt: TGTGCCAGCAGCTTACGGGGACTAGCGGCCTCCCACAATGAGCAGTTCTTC
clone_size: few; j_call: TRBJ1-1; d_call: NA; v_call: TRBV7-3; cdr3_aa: CASSLIGGRSNTEAFF; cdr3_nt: TGTGCCAGCAGCTTAATTGGGGGCAGGTCGAACACTGAAGCTTTCTTT
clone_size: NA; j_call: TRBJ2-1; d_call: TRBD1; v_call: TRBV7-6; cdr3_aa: CASSPGRTGLDNEQFF; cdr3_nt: TGTGCCAGCAGCCCCGGACGGACAGGCTTAGACAATGAGCAGTTCTTC
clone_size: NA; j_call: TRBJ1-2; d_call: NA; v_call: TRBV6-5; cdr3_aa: CASSYSTPSTGSGYTF; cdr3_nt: TGTGCCAGCAGTTACTCGACCCCATCGACAGGAAGTGGCTACACCTTC
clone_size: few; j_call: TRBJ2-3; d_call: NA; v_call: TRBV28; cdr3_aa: CASSLGETDTQYF; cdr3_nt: TGTGCCAGCAGTTTAGGGGAAACAGATACGCAGTATTTT
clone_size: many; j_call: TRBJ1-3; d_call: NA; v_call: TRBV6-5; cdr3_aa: CASSPLGLGLNTIYF; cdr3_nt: TGTGCCAGCAGCCCACTGGGGCTTGGCCTAAACACCATATATTTT
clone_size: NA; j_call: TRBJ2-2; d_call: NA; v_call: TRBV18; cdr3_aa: CASSPLDTGELFF; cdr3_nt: TGTGCCAGCTCACCACTCGACACCGGGGAGCTGTTTTTT
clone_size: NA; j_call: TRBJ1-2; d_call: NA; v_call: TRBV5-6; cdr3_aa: CASSFQGDHGYTF; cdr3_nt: TGTGCCAGCAGCTTTCAAGGGGACCATGGCTACACCTTC
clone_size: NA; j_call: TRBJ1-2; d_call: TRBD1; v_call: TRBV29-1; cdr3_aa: CSVGQAGYGYTF; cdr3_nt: TGCAGCGTGGGACAGGCCGGTTATGGCTACACCTTC
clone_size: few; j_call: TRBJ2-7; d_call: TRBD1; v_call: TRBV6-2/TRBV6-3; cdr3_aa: CASRRQGAREQYF; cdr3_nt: TGTGCCAGCAGGCGACAGGGGGCTCGGGAGCAGTACTTC
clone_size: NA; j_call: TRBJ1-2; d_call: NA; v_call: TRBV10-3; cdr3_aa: CAIRRVDYGYTF; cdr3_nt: TGTGCCATCAGAAGGGTCGACTATGGCTACACCTTC
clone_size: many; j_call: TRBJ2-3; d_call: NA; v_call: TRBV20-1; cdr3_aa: CSASTDTQYF; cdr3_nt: TGCAGTGCAAGCACAGATACGCAGTATTTT
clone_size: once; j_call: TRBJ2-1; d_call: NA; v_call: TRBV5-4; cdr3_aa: CASSLVGGDNEQFF; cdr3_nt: TGTGCCAGCAGCTTGGTAGGAGGGGACAATGAGCAGTTCTTC
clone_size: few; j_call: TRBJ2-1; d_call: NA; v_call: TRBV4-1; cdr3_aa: CASSQGTDNEQFF; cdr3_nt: TGCGCCAGCAGCCAAGGGACCGACAATGAGCAGTTCTTC
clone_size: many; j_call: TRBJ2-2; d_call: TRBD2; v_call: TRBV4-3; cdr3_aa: CASSQIAGAGELFF; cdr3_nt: TGCGCCAGCAGCCAAATAGCGGGAGCCGGGGAGCTGTTTTTT